This TCR beta chain was retrieved from a study of T cell responses to AZD1222 COVID-19 vaccine. The V and J ends lost 6 bases and 8 bases respectively, with 14 bases between them. This CDR3 region has 13 residues. About this clone: Its antigen is not known.

Study results and caveats: Among vaccine-associated CD4 TCRs, coverage spanned spike, with dominance at 160-218 and 743-854. Among spike-specific TCRs, nearly half reportedly target unmutated variant regions. There were repertoire samples only from the period after the peak T cell response.

Method: immunoSEQ multiplex PCR; TCRdb's copy keeps in-frame clones and lacks some. Here the sample spans 180,000 or so clones, around nine tenths being singletons. The TCR was taken from an adult in good health. The sample here was peripheral blood, taken on day 0 of AZD1222 vaccination. The gene calls are TRBV12-3 or TRBV12-4 and TRBJ2-1; no clear D. CDR3 sequence reads: CASSFMSSDEQFF. Here the CDR3 DNA reads TGTGCCAGCAGCTTCATGTCTTCAGATGAGCAGTTCTTC.